This entry lists 11 T cell receptor beta chains sequenced from one sample in a study of T cell responses to AZD1222 COVID-19 vaccine. Profiled with immunoSEQ multiplex PCR; TCRdb holds only in-frame clones, not every one. The table includes 130,000 to 150,000 clones, 91% detected once. The sample was peripheral blood, taken on day 0 of AZD1222 vaccination. The receptor source for this set is an adult in good health.

This rearrangement joins TRBV6-1 to TRBJ2-1; TRBD1 or TRBD2 may be the D gene (6 bases each). The CDR3 sequence is 16 residues long. V was trimmed by 7 bases and J by 1 base, leaving 17 bases between them. The germline gives CDR1 MNHNS, CDR2 SASEGT. For the CDR3, the DNA is TGTGCCAGCAATGAGGGGGGACGAAGGTCCTACAATGAGCAGTTCTTC. Its translation: CASNEGGRRSYNEQFF.

The chain employs TRBV7-3 and TRBJ1-1, with 7 bases identical to TRBD1. Germline V gives CDR1 SGHTA, CDR2 FQGTGA. Unmatched junction bases numbered 11, after V lost 1 base and J lost 0 bases. The CDR3 is 18 residues long. The CDR3, as DNA: TGTGCCAGCAGCTTAAGGGCTCGGTTGGACAGGATGAACACTGAAGCTTTCTTT. It yields the protein CASSLRARLDRMNTEAFF.

The V call is TRBV19, the J call TRBJ1-1; TRBD1 is a possible D gene (6 bases). This CDR3 region has 14 residues. CDR1 is LNHDA and CDR2 is SQIVND in the germline V gene (reference sequence). V lost 5 bases to trimming and J lost 1 base, with 11 bases between them. The CDR3 loop reads CASSAGVSNTEAFF. The CDR3 DNA is TGTGCCAGTAGTGCAGGGGTTTCGAACACTGAAGCTTTCTTT. The entire variable domain, with the rest obtained from reference TRBV19 and TRBJ1-1, is as follows: DGGITQSPKYLFRKEGQNVTLSCEQNLNHDAMYWYRQDPGQGLRLIYYSQIVNDFQKGDIAEGYSVSREKKESFPLTVTSAQKNPTAFYLCASSAGVSNTEAFFGQGTRLTVV.

The rearrangement links TRBV27 to TRBJ1-2; weak D call: TRBD1 (5 bases). The CDR3 is 14 residues long. Germline V gene lookup returns CDR1 MNHEY and CDR2 SMNVEV (reference sequence). With 3 bases removed from V and 2 bases from J, the gap between germline ends came to 10 bases. DNA of the CDR3: TGTGCCAGCAGTTTCGGGGCGACAAACTATGGCTACACCTTC. Its protein is CASSFGATNYGYTF.

The genes are TRBV9 and TRBJ2-3; unclear D gene. Germline CDR1 SGDLS, CDR2 YYNGEE. V lost 4 bases to trimming and J lost 6 bases, with 6 bases between them. The CDR3 length is 11 residues. CDR3 protein: CASSLGDTQYF. The CDR3 DNA is TGTGCCAGCAGCCTCGGGGATACGCAGTATTTT.

The chain has TRBV24-1 and TRBJ2-5; possibly TRBD1 for D (6 bases). The V end was cut by 3 bases, the J end by 1 base, with 17 bases between. The length of the CDR3 is 17 residues. Looked up from germline, CDR1 is KGHDR and CDR2 is SFDVKD. In DNA form, the CDR3 reads TGTGCCACCAGTGATCGGACCATGGACAGTCCCCAAGAGACCCAGTACTTC. It specifies CATSDRTMDSPQETQYF.

The J gene is TRBJ2-3, the V gene TRBV28; 7 positions agree with TRBD2. J gave up 1 base and V 4 bases, and 8 bases lay outside the gene matches. This CDR3 contains 16 residues. Germline lookup yields CDR1 MDHEN and CDR2 SYDVKM. The CDR3 region has the DNA TGTGCCAGCAGTTCAACTAGCGTGGGGCGCACAGATACGCAGTATTTT. It yields the protein CASSSTSVGRTDTQYF.

This clone was observed once. The chain recombines TRBV6-5 with TRBJ1-5; a weak D match, TRBD1 (6 bases). The length of the CDR3 is 15 residues. V was shortened by 8 bases and J by 0 bases, with 14 bases between the two germline ends. Germline lookup yields CDR1 MNHEY and CDR2 SVGAGI. This CDR3 reads CASRPDRNSNQPQHF. For the CDR3, the DNA is TGTGCCAGCCGTCCCGACAGGAATAGCAATCAGCCCCAGCATTTT.

The rearrangement uses TRBV6-5 and TRBJ1-1, with unresolved D. From germline, CDR1 is MNHEY and CDR2 SVGAGI. The CDR3 is made up of 14 amino acids. Trimming left V 0 bases short and J 7 bases short, with 12 bases between. CDR3 DNA: TGTGCCAGCAGTTACTCAGGATTAATACGTGAAGCTTTCTTT. This encodes CASSYSGLIREAFF.

The rearrangement links TRBV11-2 to TRBJ1-3, with D unclear. The CDR3 has 15 amino acids. Trimming removed 3 bases from V and 0 bases from J, with 9 bases in between. Per the germline V gene, CDR1 is SGHAT and CDR2 is FQNNGV. The CDR3 coding sequence is TGTGCCAGCAGCTTCGAGCCCTACTCTGGAAACACCATATATTTT. Translation: CASSFEPYSGNTIYF.

The J gene is TRBJ1-2, the V gene TRBV2; D possibly corresponds to TRBD1 (5 bases). CDR1 is SNHLY and CDR2 is FYNNEI in the germline V gene. The CDR3 sequence is 15 residues long. Trimming took off 0 bases at V and 4 bases at J, with 12 bases between the two ends. The CDR3 sequence: CASSEAQGPSYGYTF. DNA for the CDR3: TGTGCCAGCAGTGAAGCGCAGGGCCCTTCCTATGGCTACACCTTC.